Reported below is one TCR beta chain. V dropped 6 bases and J dropped 3; count of bases not matched to a gene: 11. This CDR3 is 16 amino acids long. Germline V gene data show CDR1 as LNHDA and CDR2 as SQIVND (reference sequence). This sample is drawn from a study of blood T cell repertoires in COVID-19. On the study more broadly: Acute and convalescent COVID-19 specimens originated in the United States, Italy and Spain.

In the original processing: Estimation of nucleated cell counts was performed using reference gene primer amplification. The repertoire was sequenced with immunoSEQ multiplex PCR; TCRdb's copy has only in-frame clones and lacks some. D and trimming were read from the DNA, whereas the V and J calls and clone size are those reported in that table. The table lists fewer than 200,000 clones, 88% of them singletons. This chain links TRBV19 with TRBJ2-4, with 7 bases matching TRBD1. This receptor was identified in a man aged 60-69 years with acute or convalescent COVID-19. The specimen was peripheral blood. CDR3 DNA: TGTGCCAGTAGCCTTCACTCAGGACAGGACAAAAACATTCAGTACTTC. This translates into CASSLHSGQDKNIQYF.